One and the same sample provided the 3 T cell receptor beta chains below, sequenced in a study of cytomegalovirus exposure and HLA in healthy donors. PCR primers comprised 60 Vbeta and 13 Jbeta primers. Here immunoSEQ multiplex PCR was the method, and the copy in TCRdb shows in-frame clones only, minus some. The sample lists 95,000 to 100,000 clones, about 74% seen once, with approximately 15% in the top ten. The sample was PBMCs. All receptors derive from a man aged 60-69 years in good health and CMV-seropositive.

For the CDR3, the DNA is TGTGCCAGCAGCATAGCGGGGGGGTGGAATGAGCAGTTCTTC. Translation gives CASSIAGGWNEQFF. The J gene is TRBJ2-1, the V gene TRBV6-5; 11 positions match TRBD2. CDR1 MNHEY and CDR2 SVGAGI come from the germline V gene. The ends lost 6 bases at V and 7 bases at J; junction bases unmatched: 5. CDR3 length equals 14 residues.

The table lists this clone with a few counts. V gene TRBV5-4 combines with J gene TRBJ2-5, with D hard to call. V gave up 6 bases and J gave up 5 bases, with 14 bases separating them. Germline V lookup: CDR1 SGHNT, CDR2 YYREEE (reference sequence). The CDR3 consists of 13 residues. The CDR3 is CASTPRDTETQYF. CDR3 in DNA: TGTGCCAGCACCCCCCGTGACACGGAGACCCAGTACTTC.

A few counts support this clone. The chain combines TRBV5-6 with TRBJ2-6, with 9 positions matching TRBD2. From germline, CDR1 is SGHDT and CDR2 YYEEEE. The junction had 2 bases not matched to a gene; V was cut back by 4 bases and J by 0 bases. This CDR3 comprises 16 residues. CDR3 residues: CASSLRGGSGANVLTF. The CDR3 nucleotides read TGTGCCAGCAGCCTGCGGGGGGGCTCTGGGGCCAACGTCCTGACTTTC.